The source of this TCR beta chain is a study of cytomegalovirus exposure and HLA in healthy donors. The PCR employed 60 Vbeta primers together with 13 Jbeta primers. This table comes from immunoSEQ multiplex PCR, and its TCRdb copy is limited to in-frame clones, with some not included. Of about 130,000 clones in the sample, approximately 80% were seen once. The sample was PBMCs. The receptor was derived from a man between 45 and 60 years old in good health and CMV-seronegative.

CDR3 in amino acids: CASTPMGRGGQNTGELFF. Here the CDR3 DNA reads TGCGCCAGCACCCCAATGGGCCGGGGGGGACAGAACACCGGGGAGCTGTTTTTT. The chain employs TRBV23-1 and TRBJ2-2, with 8 bases that match TRBD2. TRBV23-1 is reported as an ORF; its role is uncertain. This CDR3 contains 18 residues. Trimming removed 7 bases from V and 1 base from J; junction bases left unmatched: 14.